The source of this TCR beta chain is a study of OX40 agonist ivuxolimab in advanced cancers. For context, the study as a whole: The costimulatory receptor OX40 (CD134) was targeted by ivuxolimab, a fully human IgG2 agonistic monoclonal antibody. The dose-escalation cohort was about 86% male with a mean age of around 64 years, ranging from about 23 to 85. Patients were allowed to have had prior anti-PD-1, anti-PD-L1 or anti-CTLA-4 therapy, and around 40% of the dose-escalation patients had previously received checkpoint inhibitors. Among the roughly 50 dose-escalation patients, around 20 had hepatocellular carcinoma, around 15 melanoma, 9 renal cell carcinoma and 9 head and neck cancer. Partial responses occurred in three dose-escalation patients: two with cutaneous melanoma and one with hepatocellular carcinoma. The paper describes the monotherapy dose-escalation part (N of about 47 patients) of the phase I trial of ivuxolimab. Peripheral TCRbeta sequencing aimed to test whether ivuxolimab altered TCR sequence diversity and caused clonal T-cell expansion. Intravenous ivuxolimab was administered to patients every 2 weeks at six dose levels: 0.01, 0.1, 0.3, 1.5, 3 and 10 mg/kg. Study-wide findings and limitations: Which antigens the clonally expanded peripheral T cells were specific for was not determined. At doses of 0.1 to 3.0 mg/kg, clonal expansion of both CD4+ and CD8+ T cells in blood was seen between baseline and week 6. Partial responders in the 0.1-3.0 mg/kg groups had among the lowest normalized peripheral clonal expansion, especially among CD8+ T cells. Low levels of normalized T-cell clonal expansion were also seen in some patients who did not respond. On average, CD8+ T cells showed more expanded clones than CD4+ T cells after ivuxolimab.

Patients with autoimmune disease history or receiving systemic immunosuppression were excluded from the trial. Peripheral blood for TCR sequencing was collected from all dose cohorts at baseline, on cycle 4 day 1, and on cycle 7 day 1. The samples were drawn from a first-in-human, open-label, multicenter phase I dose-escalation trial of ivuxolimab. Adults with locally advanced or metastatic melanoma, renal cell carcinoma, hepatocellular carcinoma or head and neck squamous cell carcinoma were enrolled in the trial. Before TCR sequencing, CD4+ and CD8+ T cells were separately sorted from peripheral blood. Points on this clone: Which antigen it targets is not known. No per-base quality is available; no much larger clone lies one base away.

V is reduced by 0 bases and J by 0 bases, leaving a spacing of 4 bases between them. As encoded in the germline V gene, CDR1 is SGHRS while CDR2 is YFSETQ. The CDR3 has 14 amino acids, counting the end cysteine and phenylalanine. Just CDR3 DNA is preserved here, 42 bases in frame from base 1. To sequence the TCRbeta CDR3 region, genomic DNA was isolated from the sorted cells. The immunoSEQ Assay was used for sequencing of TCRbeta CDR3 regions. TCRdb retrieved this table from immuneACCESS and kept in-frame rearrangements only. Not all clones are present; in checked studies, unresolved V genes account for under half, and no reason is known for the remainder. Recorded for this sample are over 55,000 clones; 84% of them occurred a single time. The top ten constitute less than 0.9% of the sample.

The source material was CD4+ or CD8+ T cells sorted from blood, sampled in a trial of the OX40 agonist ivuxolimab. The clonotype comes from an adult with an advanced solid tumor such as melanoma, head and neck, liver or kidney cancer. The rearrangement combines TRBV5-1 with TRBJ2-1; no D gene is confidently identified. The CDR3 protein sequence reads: CASSLDSSYNEQFF. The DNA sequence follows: TGCGCCAGCAGCTTGGACAGCTCCTACAATGAGCAGTTCTTC.